Below, 12 T cell receptor beta chains from the same sample are listed, as sequenced in a study of blood T cells in healthy people across ages. A J-beta primer mix and a sample-barcoded 5' primer were used in a second PCR of about 7 to 11 cycles. TCRdb fed the 5' RACE reads into MiXCR, producing one record per CDR3 protein. This sample carries approximately 780,000 distinct CDR3 sequences, 20% to 30% of them seen once, and the ten largest clones take about 3%. This sample was shared with a second study, whose subject was T cells of mothers and their children.

Sequenced sample: blood. The receptor source for this set is a boy aged 10-17 years in good health.

This clonotype has a count of ten or more. This chain connects TRBV20-1 to TRBJ2-5; the match to TRBD1 covers 9 bases. The J call may be wrong; the DNA end is better matched by TRBJ2-7. This CDR3 comprises 14 residues. Germline-derived CDR1 and CDR2 are DFQATT and SNEGSKA (reference sequence). CDR3 region: CSASGGQGFYEQYF. The CDR3 coding sequence is TGCAGTGCTAGCGGTGGACAGGGGTTTTACGAGCAGTACTTC.

The chain uses TRBV5-8 and TRBJ2-5; possibly TRBD1 for D (5 bases). Trimming removed 3 bases from V and 5 bases from J, with 20 bases in between. In germline, CDR1 is SGHTS, CDR2 YDEGEE. The CDR3 consists of 16 residues. The DNA of the CDR3 is TGTGCCAGCAGCTGGACCAGGGTATCTAATACGGAGACCCAGTACTTC. Its translation is CASSWTRVSNTETQYF. Full variable domain (rest looked up from reference TRBV5-8 and TRBJ2-5): EAGVTQSPTHLIKTRGQQATLRCSPISGHTSVYWYQQALGLGLQFLLWYDEGEERNRGNFPPRFSGRQFPNYSSELNVNALELEDSALYLCASSWTRVSNTETQYFGPGTRLLVL.

This clonotype turned up a few times. This rearrangement joins TRBV7-9 to TRBJ2-5, with a weak D call TRBD1 (5 bases). The CDR3 length is 12 residues. CDR1 and CDR2 from the germline V gene are SEHNR and FQNEAQ (reference sequence). V was trimmed by 6 bases and J by 11 bases, leaving 16 bases between them. The CDR3 bases are TGTGCCAGCAGTTCACCCCAGGGTGTGCAGTACTTC. Residues: CASSSPQGVQYF.

The chain carries TRBV6-5 and TRBJ1-2; perhaps TRBD1 as D (5 bases). V dropped 6 bases and J dropped 9 bases, with 17 bases sitting between them. Germline V lookup: CDR1 MNHEY, CDR2 SVGAGI. This CDR3 has 13 amino acids. The DNA of the CDR3 is TGTGCCAGCAGCCCGACGAGGGGAGTTAGCTACACCTTC. Protein product: CASSPTRGVSYTF.

The chain is built from TRBV5-1 and TRBJ1-4, with D possibly matching TRBD1 (5 bases). Germline-derived CDR1 and CDR2 are SGHRS and YFSETQ. CDR3 length equals 14 residues. Between the trimmed V and J ends, which lost 4 bases and 0 bases, there was a span of 7 bases. The CDR3 DNA reads as TGCGCCAGCAGCGGGGGAACAACTAATGAAAAACTGTTTTTT. As protein: CASSGGTTNEKLFF.

This clonotype was seen only a few times. The V gene is TRBV12-3 or TRBV12-4, the J gene TRBJ2-2; 14 bases line up with TRBD2. V gave up 5 bases and J gave up 1 base; unmatched junction bases: 0. The CDR3 is 16 residues long. The CDR3 DNA reads as TGTGCCAGCAGTGGGACTAGCGGGGGGAACACCGGGGAGCTGTTTTTT. Translation gives CASSGTSGGNTGELFF.

This clonotype was seen a few times. The V and J genes are TRBV12-3 or TRBV12-4 and TRBJ2-7, with D perhaps TRBD1 or TRBD2 (6 bases each). The V end lost 2 bases, the J end lost 7 bases, and 15 bases lay between the germline ends. The CDR3 runs 14 residues. The CDR3 DNA is TGTGCCAGCAGTTTAAAAGGGGGGCCCTGGGAGCAGTACTTC. Residues: CASSLKGGPWEQYF.

This chain connects TRBV20-1 to TRBJ2-7; 8 bases map to TRBD1. This CDR3 spans 13 amino acids. Germline CDR1 and CDR2: DFQATT and SNEGSKA (reference sequence). V trimming: 5 bases; J trimming: 3 bases; junction bases outside the gene matches: 6. This CDR3 reads CSAFTGTGYEQYF. The CDR3 DNA is TGCAGTGCTTTTACCGGGACAGGCTACGAGCAGTACTTC.

This clonotype appeared many times. The rearrangement joins TRBV9 to TRBJ2-5; D unclear. The germline gives CDR1 SGDLS, CDR2 YYNGEE. There are 13 residues in the CDR3. Trimming took 0 bases from V and 0 from J, leaving 3 bases between them. CDR3 DNA: TGTGCCAGCAGCGTAGGGAACCAAGAGACCCAGTACTTC. It yields the protein CASSVGNQETQYF.

V gene TRBV2 combines with J gene TRBJ1-5; the D gene is possibly TRBD1 (6 bases). Germline assignment: CDR1 SNHLY and CDR2 FYNNEI. The CDR3 loop spans 13 amino acids. V lost 4 bases and J 5 bases, leaving 9 bases between the germline ends. CDR3 loop: CASSGQADQPQHF. The CDR3 DNA is TGTGCCAGCAGTGGACAGGCAGATCAGCCCCAGCATTTT.

This chain uses TRBV12-3 or TRBV12-4 with TRBJ1-4, with D unclear. Trimming left V 3 bases short and J 0 bases short, with 8 bases between. CDR3 length equals 15 residues. The CDR3 nucleotides are TGTGCCAGCAGTTTTGAGGATTCAACTAATGAAAAACTGTTTTTT. It translates to CASSFEDSTNEKLFF.

Note on this clonotype: Compared with germline, one end of the junction differs, possibly owing to a read error. The gene calls are TRBV6-5 and TRBJ2-5; 8 bases align to TRBD1. Germline CDR1 is MNHEY and CDR2 is SVGAGI. The CDR3 has 16 residues. CDR3 protein: CASSYEGTGSYNERFF. CDR3 in DNA: TGTGCCAGCAGTTACGAGGGGACAGGCTCCTACAATGAGCGGTTCTTC.